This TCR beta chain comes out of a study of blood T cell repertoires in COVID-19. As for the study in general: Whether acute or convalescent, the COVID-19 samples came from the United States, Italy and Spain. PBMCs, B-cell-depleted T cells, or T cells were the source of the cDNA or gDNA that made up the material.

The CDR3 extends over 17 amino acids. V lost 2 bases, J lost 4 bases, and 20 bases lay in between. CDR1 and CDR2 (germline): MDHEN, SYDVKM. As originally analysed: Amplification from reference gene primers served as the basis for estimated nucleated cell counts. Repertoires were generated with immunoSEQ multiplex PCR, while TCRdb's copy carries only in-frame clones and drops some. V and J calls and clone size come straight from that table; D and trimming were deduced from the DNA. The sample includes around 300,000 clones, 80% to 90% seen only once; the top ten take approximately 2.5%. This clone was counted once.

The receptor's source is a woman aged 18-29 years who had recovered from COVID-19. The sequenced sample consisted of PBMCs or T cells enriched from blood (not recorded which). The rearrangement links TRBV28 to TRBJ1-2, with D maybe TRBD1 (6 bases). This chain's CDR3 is CASSLIALTGFAYGYTF. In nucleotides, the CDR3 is TGTGCCAGCAGTTTAATAGCCCTGACAGGATTTGCCTATGGCTACACCTTC.